Below are 32 T cell receptor beta chains sequenced from a single sample in a study of blood T cell repertoires in COVID-19 (dated by TCRdb to 2019 to 2021). The library was prepared using the immunoSEQ multiplex PCR assay. In its TCRdb copy, this immuneACCESS table keeps in-frame sequences only and misses some clones. Where compared with another copy, unresolved V genes explain less than half of these, and the others have no known cause. This sample comprises 150,000 to 160,000 clones, 65% to 90% of them detected only once. The ten most abundant clones make up approximately 9.4% of the sample. The material sequenced was peripheral blood. Receptors were obtained from a woman aged 45-60 years with acute or convalescent COVID-19.

The chain combines TRBV19 with TRBJ1-6, with D maybe TRBD1 (6 bases). V lost 3 bases and J lost 6, with 9 bases in between. CDR3 length: 14 amino acids. Germline V CDR1 and CDR2: LNHDA, SQIVND (reference sequence). The DNA for the CDR3 is TGTGCCAGTAGTATGGGACAAATTAATTCACCCCTCCACTTT. This gives the protein CASSMGQINSPLHF.

This chain uses TRBV19 with TRBJ1-5, with D unresolved. The CDR3 is 12 amino acids. Germline loops: CDR1 LNHDA, CDR2 SQIVND (reference sequence). V lost 6 bases to trimming and J lost 5 bases, with 8 bases between them. CDR3 residues: CASSPHDQPQHF. Written as DNA, the CDR3 is TGTGCCAGTAGCCCACATGATCAGCCCCAGCATTTT.

This clone has just a few counts. This sequence joins TRBV27 and TRBJ1-4; 11 bases are a match to TRBD1. Trimming removed 8 bases from V and 8 bases from J; junction bases left unmatched: 10. The length of the CDR3 is 15 residues. From germline, CDR1 is MNHEY and CDR2 SMNVEV (reference sequence). Here the CDR3 DNA reads TGTGCCAGCGGCCTCCGGGACAGGGGGGGCGAAAAACTGTTTTTT. Encoded protein: CASGLRDRGGEKLFF.

The chain employs TRBV6-5 and TRBJ2-7, with D tentatively TRBD1 (5 bases). This CDR3 has 15 amino acids. Trimming left V 7 bases short and J 0 bases short, with 16 bases between. Germline CDR1 and CDR2: MNHEY and SVGAGI. CDR3 DNA: TGTGCCAGCAAACTCGACAGTGTTAGCTCCTACGAGCAGTACTTC. It yields the protein CASKLDSVSSYEQYF.

The chain recombines TRBV9 with TRBJ1-6, with 8 bases matching TRBD1. Germline assignment: CDR1 SGDLS and CDR2 YYNGEE. The CDR3 spans 18 residues. The ends lost 0 bases at V and 6 bases at J; junction bases unmatched: 11. This chain's CDR3 is CASSVVGPKQGVNSPLHF. The CDR3 nucleotides read TGTGCCAGCAGCGTAGTAGGACCTAAACAGGGGGTTAATTCACCCCTCCACTTT. The entire variable domain, with the rest obtained from reference TRBV9 and TRBJ1-6, is as follows: DSGVTQTPKHLITATGQRVTLRCSPRSGDLSVYWYQQSLDQGLQFLIQYYNGEERAKGNILERFSAQQFPDLHSELNLSSLELGDSALYFCASSVVGPKQGVNSPLHFGNGTRLTVT.

This rearrangement joins TRBV7-2 to TRBJ2-5, with 10 bases identical to TRBD1. The germline V gene encodes CDR1 SGHTA and CDR2 FQGNSA. The J segment lost 3 bases and the V segment lost 1 base, leaving 8 bases of the junction unmatched. This CDR3 is built from 17 residues. CDR3 nucleotide sequence: TGTGCCAGCAGCTTAGTCTCAGGAGGACAGGGGGAAGAGACCCAGTACTTC. This gives the protein CASSLVSGGQGEETQYF. Full variable domain (outside the CDR3, taken from reference TRBV7-2 and TRBJ2-5): GAGVSQSPSNKVTEKGKDVELRCDPISGHTALYWYRQSLGQGLEFLIYFQGNSAPDKSGLPSDRFSAERTGGSVSTLTIQRTQQEDSAVYLCASSLVSGGQGEETQYFGPGTRLLVL.

The chain combines TRBV2 with TRBJ1-5; the D gene is possibly TRBD1 (5 bases). The CDR3 covers 15 residues. V lost 4 bases and J 0 bases, leaving 10 bases between the germline ends. Germline V gene sequence: CDR1 SNHLY, CDR2 FYNNEI. CDR3 residues: CASSGTSNSNQPQHF. In nucleotides, the CDR3 is TGTGCCAGCAGTGGGACAAGTAATAGCAATCAGCCCCAGCATTTT.

The rearrangement joins TRBV6-1 to TRBJ1-2, with TRBD1 matching over 10 bases. There are 14 residues in the CDR3. CDR1 and CDR2 from the germline V gene are MNHNS and SASEGT. V shed 2 bases, J shed 7 bases, and the junction held 4 bases outside the gene matches. Here the CDR3 DNA reads TGTGCCAGCAGTGAACCTGGGACAGGGGTTGGCTACACCTTC. Residues: CASSEPGTGVGYTF.

The V and J genes are TRBV4-3 and TRBJ2-7; D call uncertain. Per the germline V gene, CDR1 is LGHNA and CDR2 is YSLEER. The CDR3 has 17 residues. V was cut by 0 bases and J by 2 bases, with 17 bases left in between. The chain's CDR3 is CASSQDLRGSPPYEQYF. In DNA form, the CDR3 reads TGCGCCAGCAGCCAAGATCTCCGCGGCTCCCCCCCCTACGAGCAGTACTTC.

V and J are TRBV6-2 or TRBV6-3 and TRBJ2-5, with a weak D call TRBD2 (5 bases). V lost 6 bases and J lost 2, with 16 bases in between. This CDR3 has 15 residues. In germline, CDR1 is MNHEY, CDR2 SVGEGT. CDR3 sequence reads: CASSQDFQRQETQYF. CDR3 nucleotide sequence: TGTGCCAGCAGCCAGGACTTCCAGCGGCAAGAGACCCAGTACTTC.

The chain combines TRBV7-3 with TRBJ2-1; 7 bases agree with TRBD1. The CDR3 spans 14 residues. Germline CDR1 is SGHTA and CDR2 is FQGTGA. With 5 bases clipped from V and 6 bases from J, the junction kept 7 bases outside the gene matches. The CDR3 here is CASSPTRDSNEQFF. CDR3 DNA sequence: TGTGCCAGCAGCCCTACCCGGGACAGCAATGAGCAGTTCTTC.

The genes are TRBV6-5 and TRBJ2-7; D possibly corresponds to TRBD1 (6 bases). V shed 7 bases and J shed 6 bases, with 10 bases lying between them. From germline, CDR1 is MNHEY and CDR2 SVGAGI. This CDR3 region has 11 residues. DNA of the CDR3: TGTGCCAGCATGGGGGCGAGCGAGCAGTACTTC. It codes for CASMGASEQYF.

The chain is built from TRBV18 and TRBJ2-3; 8 bases line up with TRBD1. This CDR3 has 17 amino acids. Germline-derived CDR1 and CDR2 are KGHSH and LQKENI. V shed 2 bases, J shed 1 base, and the junction held 8 bases outside the gene matches. CDR3 in amino acids: CASSPKAGGAGTDTQYF. DNA for the CDR3: TGTGCCAGCTCACCAAAGGCAGGGGGCGCTGGCACAGATACGCAGTATTTT. The variable domain in full, completed from reference TRBV18 and TRBJ2-3, reads NAGVMQNPRHLVRRRGQEARLRCSPMKGHSHVYWYRQLPEEGLKFMVYLQKENIIDESGMPKERFSAEFPKEGPSILRIQQVVRGDSAAYFCASSPKAGGAGTDTQYFGPGTRLTVL.

The chain joins TRBV2 to TRBJ2-1; 8 bases are a match to TRBD2. The germline V gene has CDR1 SNHLY and CDR2 FYNNEI. This CDR3 contains 13 residues. The V gene end was trimmed by 7 bases and the J gene end by 6 bases; junction bases not matched to a gene: 5. This chain's CDR3 is CASTGGGSNEQFF. For the CDR3, the DNA is TGTGCCAGCACGGGGGGGGGATCCAATGAGCAGTTCTTC.

This chain uses TRBV6-5 with TRBJ1-1, with D possibly being TRBD1 (5 bases). Looked up from germline, CDR1 is MNHEY and CDR2 is SVGAGI. Trimming left V 6 bases short and J 2 bases short, with 16 bases between. The CDR3 is 15 amino acids. CDR3 residues: CASRGRQGVNTEAFF. CDR3 coding DNA: TGTGCCAGCAGGGGAAGGCAGGGCGTCAACACTGAAGCTTTCTTT.

V gene TRBV7-8 combines with J gene TRBJ2-3, with no clear D. The germline V and J ends were trimmed by 9 bases and 2 bases, with 6 bases remaining between them. Germline V gene lookup returns CDR1 SGHVS and CDR2 FQNEAQ. This CDR3 has 11 residues. The CDR3, as DNA: TGTGCCAGTGAGTACACAGATACGCAGTATTTT. This codes for CASEYTDTQYF. Variable domain in full (rest from reference TRBV7-8 and TRBJ2-3): GAGVSQSPRYKVAKRGQDVALRCDPISGHVSLFWYQQALGQGPEFLTYFQNEAQLDKSGLPSDRFFAERPEGSVSTLKIQRTQQEDSAVYLCASEYTDTQYFGPGTRLTVL.

The count of this clone is one. The chain has TRBV19 and TRBJ1-1; D is perhaps TRBD1 (5 bases). Germline loops: CDR1 LNHDA, CDR2 SQIVND (reference sequence). The V gene lost 3 bases and the J gene lost 2 bases, with 13 bases spanning the gap. This CDR3 region has 15 residues. CDR3 nucleotides: TGTGCCAGTAGTATTAAGGGAGGGGTAAACACTGAAGCTTTCTTT. Translation: CASSIKGGVNTEAFF. Full variable domain (missing parts from reference TRBV19 and TRBJ1-1): DGGITQSPKYLFRKEGQNVTLSCEQNLNHDAMYWYRQDPGQGLRLIYYSQIVNDFQKGDIAEGYSVSREKKESFPLTVTSAQKNPTAFYLCASSIKGGVNTEAFFGQGTRLTVV.

The chain has TRBV7-2 and TRBJ2-1, with 9 bases that match TRBD2. Germline V CDR1 and CDR2: SGHTA, FQGNSA. V gave up 3 bases and J gave up 5 bases; unmatched junction bases: 5. The CDR3 is 15 residues long. The CDR3 DNA reads as TGTGCCAGCAGCTTCGGGCTAGCGGGAAACAATGAGCAGTTCTTC. Its protein is CASSFGLAGNNEQFF.

The chain uses TRBV7-9 and TRBJ1-1; no clear D gene. The CDR3 extends over 13 amino acids. Germline CDR1 reads SEHNR; CDR2 reads FQNEAQ (reference sequence). The germline V and J ends were trimmed by 4 bases and 6 bases, with 12 bases remaining between them. The CDR3 sequence is CASSSTSSSEAFF. For the CDR3, the DNA is TGTGCCAGCAGCTCGACAAGCTCTTCTGAAGCTTTCTTT.

The chain links TRBV28 to TRBJ2-7; possibly TRBD1 for D (7 bases). Trimming took 5 bases from V and 2 from J, leaving 19 bases between them. The CDR3 covers 16 residues. Germline V gene data show CDR1 as MDHEN and CDR2 as SYDVKM. CDR3 amino acids: CASSILGGTAAYEQYF. In nucleotides, the CDR3 is TGTGCCAGCAGTATCTTAGGGGGGACAGCGGCCTACGAGCAGTACTTC. Supplemented by reference TRBV28 and TRBJ2-7, the full variable domain reads DVKVTQSSRYLVKRTGEKVFLECVQDMDHENMFWYRQDPGLGLRLIYFSYDVKMKEKGDIPEGYSVSREKKERFSLILESASTNQTSMYLCASSILGGTAAYEQYFGPGTRLTVT.

This rearrangement joins TRBV7-9 to TRBJ2-1; no clear D. This CDR3 has 13 residues. Trimming removed 4 bases at V and 8 bases at J, with 12 bases between. The V gene's germline CDR1 is SEHNR and CDR2 FQNEAQ (reference sequence). The CDR3 here is CASSSYESHEQFF. The CDR3 DNA follows: TGTGCCAGCAGCTCATACGAGTCCCATGAGCAGTTCTTC.

A single count supports this clone. The chain joins TRBV9 to TRBJ2-3; TRBD1 agrees at 7 bases. CDR1 SGDLS and CDR2 YYNGEE come from the germline V gene. CDR3 length: 14 amino acids. Losses at the gene ends were 2 bases for V and 3 bases for J; bases not matched to a gene: 3. CDR3 amino acids: CASSVMTGTDTQYF. In DNA form, the CDR3 reads TGTGCCAGCAGCGTCATGACAGGGACAGATACGCAGTATTTT. The entire variable domain, with the rest obtained from reference TRBV9 and TRBJ2-3, is as follows: DSGVTQTPKHLITATGQRVTLRCSPRSGDLSVYWYQQSLDQGLQFLIQYYNGEERAKGNILERFSAQQFPDLHSELNLSSLELGDSALYFCASSVMTGTDTQYFGPGTRLTVL.

This clone came up once. The chain recombines TRBV7-9 with TRBJ1-1; unclear D gene. Per germline, CDR1 SEHNR and CDR2 FQNEAQ (reference sequence). The CDR3 has 12 residues. Trimming stripped 7 bases from V and 0 bases from J, with 6 bases between. DNA of the CDR3: TGTGCCAGCACTGAGATGAACACTGAAGCTTTCTTT. Translated, it gives CASTEMNTEAFF.

The chain is built from TRBV3-1 (or the pseudogene TRBV3-2) and TRBJ2-3; 7 positions agree with TRBD2. The CDR3 consists of 16 residues. The trim removed 1 base at V and 0 bases at J, leaving 4 bases unmatched. CDR1 and CDR2 (germline): LGHDT, YNNKEL (reference sequence). The CDR3 bases are TGTGCCAGCAGCCAAGCCGGGGGGTCTAGCACAGATACGCAGTATTTT. This encodes CASSQAGGSSTDTQYF.

The chain carries TRBV14 and TRBJ1-1; 8 nucleotides agree with TRBD1. Looked up from germline, CDR1 is SGHDN and CDR2 is FVKESK. CDR3 length: 15 residues. V lost 2 bases and J lost 0; bases outside the gene matches: 2. The CDR3 nucleotides are TGTGCCAGCAGCCAATGGACAGGGCTGAACACTGAAGCTTTCTTT. Protein product: CASSQWTGLNTEAFF.

V and J are TRBV4-3 and TRBJ2-1; TRBD2 matches at 8 bases. Germline CDR1 is LGHNA and CDR2 is YSLEER. The CDR3 totals 15 residues. V shed 3 bases, J shed 9 bases, and the junction held 10 bases outside the gene matches. The CDR3 bases are TGCGCCAGCAGCCACAACCTCAGGGCGGGGGGTGAGCAGTTCTTC. Amino acids: CASSHNLRAGGEQFF.

The V call is TRBV5-1, the J call TRBJ2-5; 11 bases match TRBD2. The V gene's germline CDR1 is SGHRS and CDR2 YFSETQ. V gave up 4 bases and J gave up 5 bases; unmatched junction bases: 10. This CDR3 comprises 16 residues. This chain's CDR3 is CASSPLPTSGEETQYF. The CDR3 DNA sequence: TGCGCCAGCAGCCCATTACCGACTAGCGGGGAGGAGACCCAGTACTTC.

The chain recombines TRBV27 with TRBJ1-5; D not certain. Per germline, CDR1 MNHEY and CDR2 SMNVEV (reference sequence). The CDR3 covers 13 residues. Trimming took off 6 bases at V and 3 bases at J, with 9 bases between the two ends. The CDR3 DNA sequence: TGTGCCAGCAGGTTCAACAACAATCAGCCCCAGCATTTT. This gives the protein CASRFNNNQPQHF.

The rearrangement joins TRBV4-3 to TRBJ2-7, with 7 bases that match TRBD2. The germline V gene encodes CDR1 LGHNA and CDR2 YSLEER. Trimming cost V 4 bases and J 1 base; bases outside gene matches: 10. The CDR3 totals 16 residues. The CDR3 region has the DNA TGCGCCAGCAGCCGCTCCGCGGGAGTAGGATCCTACGAGCAGTACTTC. This codes for CASSRSAGVGSYEQYF.

This clone was picked up a small number of times. This chain links TRBV12-3 or TRBV12-4 with TRBJ2-7; no definite D call. The CDR3 is made up of 11 amino acids. V lost 4 bases and J 1 base, leaving 2 bases between the germline ends. CDR3 region: CASSSSYEQYF. DNA for the CDR3: TGTGCCAGCAGTTCATCCTACGAGCAGTACTTC.

J is TRBJ2-7 and V is TRBV7-2, with a tentative D call TRBD2 (6 bases). The CDR3 covers 14 residues. V lost 5 bases and J lost 3, with 14 bases in between. Germline values: CDR1 SGHTA, CDR2 FQGNSA. CDR3 protein: CASSPGLSNYEQYF. Written as DNA, the CDR3 is TGTGCCAGCAGCCCGGGACTGAGCAACTACGAGCAGTACTTC.

As regards this clone: Other DNA sequences in the same sample also yield this CDR3. The chain combines TRBV4-2 with TRBJ2-3; the match to TRBD2 covers 10 bases. This CDR3 comprises 15 residues. V was clipped by 1 base and J by 5 bases; unmatched bases: 3. CDR1 is LGHNA, CDR2 YNFKEQ, per germline. CDR3 amino acids: CASSQVAGGGDTQYF. CDR3 coding DNA: TGTGCCAGCAGCCAAGTAGCGGGGGGCGGAGATACGCAGTATTTT.